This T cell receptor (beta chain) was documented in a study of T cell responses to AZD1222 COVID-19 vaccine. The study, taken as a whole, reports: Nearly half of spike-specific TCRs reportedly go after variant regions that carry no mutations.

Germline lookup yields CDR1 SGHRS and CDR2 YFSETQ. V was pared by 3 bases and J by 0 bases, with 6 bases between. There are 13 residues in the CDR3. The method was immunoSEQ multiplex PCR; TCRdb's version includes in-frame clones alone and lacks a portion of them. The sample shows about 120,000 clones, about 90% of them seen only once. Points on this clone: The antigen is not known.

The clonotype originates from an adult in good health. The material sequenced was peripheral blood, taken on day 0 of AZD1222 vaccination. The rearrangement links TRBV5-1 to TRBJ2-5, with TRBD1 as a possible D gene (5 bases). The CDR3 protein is CASSSTDQETQYF. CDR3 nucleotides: TGCGCCAGCAGCTCGACAGACCAAGAGACCCAGTACTTC.